This TCR beta chain came from a study of CD8 T cells in ankylosing spondylitis. Generation of TCR beta libraries employed quantitative 5'-RACE incorporating molecular barcodes. TCRdb re-analysed the 5' RACE reads in MiXCR, keeping a single row per CDR3 protein. The sample holds approximately 350,000 distinct CDR3 sequences; 20% are singletons and the top ten take around 13%. This CDR3 region has 13 residues. Germline CDR1 is SNHLY and CDR2 is FYNNEI. Deletions cut 2 bases from V and 5 bases from J, with 9 bases between. This clonotype was recorded a few times. The sequence was collected from a male donor with ankylosing spondylitis or in good health (not recorded which). The genes are TRBV2 and TRBJ2-5; D is ambiguous. The sequenced sample was blood, either unsorted or a sorted T cell fraction (not recorded which). DNA for the CDR3: TGTGCCAGCAGTGAATTGGATGGTGAGACCCAGTACTTC. It encodes CASSELDGETQYF.